This TCR beta chain was captured in a study of cytomegalovirus exposure and HLA in healthy donors. About this clone: Its antigen is not identified.

Donors in the study were healthy people who gave bone marrow. PCR employed 60 Vbeta and 13 Jbeta primers. Generated by immunoSEQ multiplex PCR, the TCRdb table keeps only in-frame clones and is missing some. The repertoire holds around 100,000 clones, more than 65% seen once, with over 9% in the top ten. This CDR3 is 13 amino acids long. CDR1 and CDR2 (germline): SGHRS, YFSETQ. The V and J ends lost 1 base and 3 bases respectively, with 8 bases between them. Study outcomes and limitations: Sequences of the TCR beta chain were said to predict the HLA-A and HLA-B alleles of most subjects accurately.

The TCR originated in a woman younger than 30 in good health and CMV-seropositive. The specimen sequenced was PBMCs. V and J are TRBV5-1 and TRBJ2-7, with a possible D match to TRBD1 (5 bases). The CDR3 coding sequence is TGCGCCAGCAGCTTGTATAGGGGCTACGAGCAGTACTTC. This gives the protein CASSLYRGYEQYF.